This T cell receptor (beta chain) was recorded in a study of response to subunit inactivated influenza vaccine. For this clonotype: No antigen is known for it.

V was shortened by 5 bases and J by 0 bases, with 24 bases between the two germline ends. CDR3 length equals 18 residues. Germline CDR1 DFQATT, CDR2 SNEGSKA (reference sequence). Findings and limits, study-wide: Only a handful of new T cells, the authors suggested, are recruited with each seasonal influenza vaccination.

Using its own MiXCR run on the RT-PCR reads, TCRdb lists one record per CDR3 protein. Of roughly 500,000 distinct CDR3 sequences in the sample, 16% are singletons; the top ten hold approximately 3%. The chain has TRBV20-1 and TRBJ2-3; D might be TRBD1 (6 bases). This specimen was CD4+ T cells sorted from PBMCs, taken 23 months after vaccination. The sequence was obtained from a man aged 45-69 years who received an inactivated influenza vaccine. The CDR3 sequence is CSARLWTVSRSSTDTQYF. The CDR3 nucleotides are TGCAGTGCTCGCTTGTGGACAGTAAGTCGATCTAGCACAGATACGCAGTATTTT.